This T cell receptor (beta chain) was recorded in a study of cytomegalovirus exposure and HLA in healthy donors. General study findings and limits: In vitro testing confirmed a few CMV-associated chains as specific for CMV antigens. Excluded were some V segments that proved indistinguishable, including TRBV6-2 and TRBV6-3.

About this clone itself: Its antigen is unknown.

J lost 5 bases, V lost 6 bases, and 8 bases had no gene match. The CDR3 is 16 amino acids. Germline V gene lookup returns CDR1 WSHSY and CDR2 SAAADI. The PCR had 60 Vbeta and 13 Jbeta primers. Here immunoSEQ multiplex PCR was the method, and the copy in TCRdb shows in-frame clones only, minus some. The profile covers around 300,000 clones, with 85% to 90% appearing a single time and around 2.1% taken by the ten largest. The sequence came from a woman aged 18-30 years in good health and CMV-seronegative. Sequenced material: PBMCs. This chain uses TRBV10-2 with TRBJ1-6; 9 bases match TRBD1. CDR3 protein: CASSDTGGFDNSPLHF. In DNA form, the CDR3 reads TGCGCCAGCAGCGACACAGGGGGCTTCGATAATTCACCCCTCCACTTT.